The 22 T cell receptor beta chains listed next were all sequenced from one sample in a study of PD-1 blockade in classical Hodgkin lymphoma (dated by TCRdb to about 2020). Library construction relied on the immunoSEQ multiplex PCR assay. Imported from immuneACCESS, the table was reduced by TCRdb to in-frame sequences with V and J called. These copies leave out some clones; in studies compared against another copy, an unresolved V gene accounts for under half, and the cause of the remainder is not known. Across this sample there are 14,000 or so clones, with 80% to 90% seen only once. Clones ranked in the top ten supply 20% to 25% of the sample. The time point label corresponds to: cycle 1 day 1 (C1D1), immediately before nivolumab initiation. Every trial patient had relapsed following autologous stem cell transplantation, and prior brentuximab vedotin exposure was what differed among cohorts A, B and C.

The input for sequencing was peripheral blood mononuclear cells (PBMCs), taken at baseline. The source is a human donor with classical Hodgkin lymphoma.

The chain links TRBV27 to TRBJ2-3; 8 bases are a match to TRBD1. CDR1 and CDR2 from the germline V gene are MNHEY and SMNVEV (reference sequence). The CDR3 runs to 16 residues. J was trimmed by 4 bases and V by 7 bases; bases with no gene match: 13. As DNA, the CDR3 is TGTGCCAGCACAAAGGCCCGTGACAGGGGCCCAGATACGCAGTATTTT. Its protein product is CASTKARDRGPDTQYF.

This chain uses TRBV5-1 with TRBJ2-7; tentative D call: TRBD1 (5 bases). Trimming cost V 2 bases and J 4 bases, with 10 bases left between them. Germline values: CDR1 SGHRS, CDR2 YFSETQ. The CDR3 is 13 amino acids. The CDR3 DNA sequence: TGCGCCAGCAGCTTAATGTCAGGGTACGAGCAGTACTTC. This codes for CASSLMSGYEQYF.

The V and J genes are TRBV28 and TRBJ2-5; tentatively, D is TRBD2 (6 bases). The germline CDR1 and CDR2 sequences are MDHEN and SYDVKM. The V gene lost 2 bases and the J gene lost 7 bases, with 17 bases spanning the gap. CDR3 length: 15 residues. This chain's CDR3 is CASSLIREQGLTQYF. The CDR3 DNA follows: TGTGCCAGCAGTTTAATTCGGGAGCAGGGACTGACCCAGTACTTC.

The V call is TRBV19, the J call TRBJ1-5; D gene unclear. The CDR3 is 13 amino acids. V lost 6 bases and J 7 bases, leaving 13 bases between the germline ends. Germline V lookup: CDR1 LNHDA, CDR2 SQIVND (reference sequence). The CDR3 sequence: CASREIGDQPQHF. CDR3 DNA: TGTGCCAGTAGGGAGATAGGAGACCAGCCCCAGCATTTT.

The rearrangement links TRBV4-1 to TRBJ1-2; weak D call: TRBD1 (5 bases). Germline V gene sequence: CDR1 MGHRA, CDR2 YSYEKL. The CDR3 extends over 13 amino acids. V was shortened by 0 bases and J by 8 bases, with 10 bases between the two germline ends. The chain's CDR3 is CASSQDGHRGYTF. DNA for the CDR3: TGCGCCAGCAGCCAAGACGGACACAGGGGCTACACCTTC.

This chain joins TRBV7-2 and TRBJ1-2; TRBD1 matches 9 bases. From germline, CDR1 is SGHTA and CDR2 FQGNSA. The CDR3 extends over 14 amino acids. Germline trimming cut 5 bases from V and 4 bases from J; bases unmatched to any gene: 5. CDR3 protein: CASSLRDRAYGYTF. CDR3 nucleotides: TGTGCCAGCAGCCTCCGGGACAGGGCCTATGGCTACACCTTC.

This clone appeared a single time. The chain couples TRBV7-9 to TRBJ2-1; the D gene is possibly TRBD2 (6 bases). The CDR3 runs to 15 residues. Trimming cost V 5 bases and J 0 bases, with 11 bases left between them. Germline V gene sequence: CDR1 SEHNR, CDR2 FQNEAQ (reference sequence). The CDR3 is CASSPRGSSYNEQFF. The CDR3 nucleotides read TGTGCCAGCAGCCCACGGGGGTCCTCCTACAATGAGCAGTTCTTC.

V gene TRBV5-1 combines with J gene TRBJ2-5; 7 bases are shared with TRBD2. Germline trimming cut 0 bases from V and 6 bases from J; bases unmatched to any gene: 11. Germline CDR1 SGHRS, CDR2 YFSETQ. CDR3 size: 16 residues. The CDR3 region has the DNA TGCGCCAGCAGCTTGGCGGCGGCGGGGGTGCCCAAGACCCAGTACTTC. Translating gives CASSLAAAGVPKTQYF.

The V and J genes are TRBV2 and TRBJ1-1, with 8 bases that match TRBD1. CDR1 is SNHLY and CDR2 is FYNNEI in the germline V gene. This CDR3 is built from 14 residues. The V segment lost 5 bases and the J segment 5 bases; nucleotides outside the gene matches: 7. CDR3 sequence (DNA): TGTGCCAGCAGTTGGGACAGGCGGGGGACTGAAGCTTTCTTT. This codes for CASSWDRRGTEAFF.

CDR3: CASSYGGKQPQHF. Here the CDR3 DNA reads TGTGCCAGCAGTTACGGTGGGAAACAGCCCCAGCATTTT. The chain joins TRBV6-9 to TRBJ1-5; D not certain. There are 13 residues in the CDR3. The V gene's germline CDR1 is MNHGY and CDR2 SVAAGI. V was shortened by 3 bases and J by 7 bases, with 10 bases between the two germline ends.

This chain connects TRBV7-3 to TRBJ2-1; 9 bases fit TRBD2. Germline V lookup: CDR1 SGHTA, CDR2 FQGTGA. With V trimmed by 0 bases and J by 9 bases, 9 bases remained unmatched. The CDR3 is made up of 16 amino acids. This CDR3 is CASSLTPSGAGSEQFF. The CDR3 DNA reads as TGTGCCAGCAGCTTAACCCCTAGCGGGGCGGGGAGTGAGCAGTTCTTC.

The genes are TRBV4-1 and TRBJ1-2; D is uncertain. The germline V gene has CDR1 MGHRA and CDR2 YSYEKL. The CDR3 has 16 amino acids. V was pared by 4 bases and J by 1 base, with 16 bases between. The CDR3 bases are TGCGCCAGCAGCCGGTTTATTAGCAGGATTAACTATGGCTACACCTTC. Translation gives CASSRFISRINYGYTF.

DNA for the CDR3: TGCGCCAGCAGCTTGGCGGGAGGTAACCAAGAGACCCAGTACTTC. Its translation is CASSLAGGNQETQYF. V gene TRBV4-1 combines with J gene TRBJ2-5, with 8 bases lining up with TRBD2. V was pared by 5 bases and J by 0 bases, with 5 bases of the junction left unmatched. The CDR3 spans 15 residues. Germline CDR1 reads MGHRA; CDR2 reads YSYEKL.

The chain's CDR3 is CASRVTEVGNTIYF. The DNA of the CDR3 is TGTGCCAGCAGAGTAACAGAAGTTGGAAACACCATATATTTT. This rearrangement joins TRBV6-5 to TRBJ1-3; unclear D gene. Trimming took 6 bases from V and 3 from J, leaving 12 bases between them. This CDR3 region has 14 residues. Germline V gene data show CDR1 as MNHEY and CDR2 as SVGAGI.

J is TRBJ1-2 and V is TRBV19; D possibly corresponds to TRBD1 (6 bases). V lost 5 bases, J lost 2 bases, and 18 bases lay in between. The CDR3 consists of 16 residues. Germline loops: CDR1 LNHDA, CDR2 SQIVND (reference sequence). CDR3 sequence (DNA): TGTGCCAGTAGTGTGTACTCACAGGGCTACAACTATGGCTACACCTTC. This translates into CASSVYSQGYNYGYTF.

The V call is TRBV6-5, the J call TRBJ2-6, with a weak D call TRBD1 (5 bases). Germline V gives CDR1 MNHEY, CDR2 SVGAGI. V gave up 0 bases and J gave up 2 bases, with 8 bases separating them. This CDR3 comprises 16 residues. CDR3 amino acids: CASSYSSGTGANVLTF. For the CDR3, the DNA is TGTGCCAGCAGTTACTCGTCAGGGACTGGGGCCAACGTCCTGACTTTC.

The chain carries TRBV6-6 and TRBJ2-7, with D maybe TRBD1 (5 bases). CDR1 MNHNY and CDR2 SVGAGI come from the germline V gene (reference sequence). This CDR3 is 13 amino acids long. V dropped 0 bases and J dropped 7 bases, with 10 bases sitting between them. The DNA for the CDR3 is TGTGCCAGCAGTTACTCAACTCACAGGGAGCAGTACTTC. Amino acids: CASSYSTHREQYF.

V is TRBV19 and J is TRBJ1-1; D gene ambiguous. The CDR3 is 14 residues long. Deletions cut 6 bases from V and 8 bases from J, with 19 bases between. The germline V gene has CDR1 LNHDA and CDR2 SQIVND (reference sequence). The CDR3 sequence: CASSPISEPGEAFF. DNA of the CDR3: TGTGCCAGTAGCCCAATTAGTGAGCCCGGGGAAGCTTTCTTT.

The chain links TRBV9 to TRBJ2-2; 15 bases match TRBD2. V trimming: 4 bases; J trimming: 2 bases; junction bases outside the gene matches: 6. Germline V gives CDR1 SGDLS, CDR2 YYNGEE. The CDR3 is made up of 18 amino acids. DNA of the CDR3: TGTGCCAGCAGCAAGGGACTAGCGGGGGGCAAAAACACCGGGGAGCTGTTTTTT. Translated, it gives CASSKGLAGGKNTGELFF.

The J gene is TRBJ1-1, the V gene TRBV29-1, with D tentatively TRBD1 (5 bases). Germline lookup yields CDR1 SQVTM and CDR2 ANQGSEA. V gave up 2 bases and J gave up 4 bases, with 14 bases separating them. The CDR3 length is 14 residues. The CDR3 DNA sequence: TGCAGCGTTGAAAAGGCAGGGTGGCCCACTGAAGCTTTCTTT. Amino acids: CSVEKAGWPTEAFF. The full variable domain, in which reference TRBV29-1 and TRBJ1-1 provide the parts outside the CDR3, is SAVISQKPSRDICQRGTSLTIQCQVDSQVTMMFWYRQQPGQSLTLIATANQGSEATYESGFVIDKFPISRPNLTFSTLTVSNMSPEDSSIYLCSVEKAGWPTEAFFGQGTRLTVV.

V is TRBV29-1 and J is TRBJ2-3; 8 bases align to TRBD1. In germline, CDR1 is SQVTM, CDR2 ANQGSEA. There are 12 residues in the CDR3. Trimming took 7 bases from V and 3 from J; bases not matched to a gene: 3. The CDR3, as DNA: TGCAGCGCGGACAGGGTAACAGATACGCAGTATTTT. Encoded protein: CSADRVTDTQYF.

The V gene is TRBV7-9, the J gene TRBJ2-1; D remains unclear. Germline-derived CDR1 and CDR2 are SEHNR and FQNEAQ (reference sequence). The V end lost 2 bases, the J end lost 7 bases, and 15 bases lay between the germline ends. This CDR3 is built from 15 residues. In nucleotides, the CDR3 is TGTGCCAGCAGCTTACTTGGGCTAGACGGGAATGAGCAGTTCTTC. Translation gives CASSLLGLDGNEQFF.